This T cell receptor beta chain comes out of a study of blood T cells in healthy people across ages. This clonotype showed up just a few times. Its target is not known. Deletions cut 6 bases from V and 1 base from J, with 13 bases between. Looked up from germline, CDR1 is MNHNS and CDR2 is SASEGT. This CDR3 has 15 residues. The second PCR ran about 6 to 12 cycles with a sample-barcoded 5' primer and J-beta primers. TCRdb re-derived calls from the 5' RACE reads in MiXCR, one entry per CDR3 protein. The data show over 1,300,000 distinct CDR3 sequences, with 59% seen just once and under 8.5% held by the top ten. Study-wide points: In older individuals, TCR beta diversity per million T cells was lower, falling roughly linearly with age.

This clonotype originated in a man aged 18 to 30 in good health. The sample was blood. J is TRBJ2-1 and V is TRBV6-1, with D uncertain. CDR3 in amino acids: CASRGKGRSYNEQFF. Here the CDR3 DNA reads TGTGCCAGCAGAGGGAAGGGTAGGTCCTACAATGAGCAGTTCTTC.